These 24 T cell receptor beta chains came from one sample sequenced in a study of blood T cell repertoires in COVID-19. Assay: immunoSEQ multiplex PCR; the TCRdb copy retains only in-frame clones and omits some. The sample yields a few hundred thousand clones, approximately 91% seen once. Sequenced: PBMCs or T cells enriched from blood (not recorded which). The receptors were gathered from a middle-aged woman who had been exposed to COVID-19.

The gene calls are TRBV5-4 and TRBJ1-1; 7 positions match TRBD1. V dropped 4 bases and J dropped 6; count of bases not matched to a gene: 9. The CDR3 is made up of 14 amino acids. Germline lookup yields CDR1 SGHNT and CDR2 YYREEE (reference sequence). The chain's CDR3 is CASSRRQGFAEAFF. DNA for the CDR3: TGTGCCAGCAGCAGAAGACAGGGTTTCGCTGAAGCTTTCTTT.

V and J are TRBV3-1 (or the pseudogene TRBV3-2) and TRBJ2-1, with a tentative D call TRBD1 (5 bases). This CDR3 spans 12 amino acids. Germline V CDR1 and CDR2: LGHDT, YNNKEL (reference sequence). V shed 4 bases and J shed 10 bases, with 11 bases lying between them. The CDR3 DNA reads TGTGCCAGCAGCCTAGGGGTTGGGGAGCAGTTCTTC. This gives the protein CASSLGVGEQFF.

The CDR3 bases are TGTGCCAGCAGTTACTCATTACCGACAGTTGGCTACACCTTC. It is translated as CASSYSLPTVGYTF. The chain is built from TRBV6-2 or TRBV6-3 and TRBJ1-2, with D possibly being TRBD1 (5 bases). Deletions cut 0 bases from V and 7 bases from J, with 12 bases between. The CDR3 loop spans 14 amino acids. Looked up from germline, CDR1 is MNHEY and CDR2 is SVGEGT.

V usage is TRBV10-3 and J usage is TRBJ2-1; TRBD2 is a possible D gene (5 bases). Deletions cut 4 bases from V and 6 bases from J, with 10 bases between. Germline values: CDR1 ENHRY, CDR2 SYGVKD. The CDR3 contains 13 residues. CDR3 DNA sequence: TGTGCCATCAGTGTTAGCGTGCCCAATGAGCAGTTCTTC. The encoded protein is CAISVSVPNEQFF.

V gene TRBV7-2 combines with J gene TRBJ1-6; 7 bases fit TRBD1. Unmatched junction bases numbered 9, after V lost 5 bases and J lost 11 bases. The CDR3 consists of 14 residues. The V gene's germline CDR1 is SGHTA and CDR2 FQGNSA. CDR3 loop: CASSLGGGGTPLHF. CDR3 bases: TGTGCCAGCAGCCTAGGGGGCGGTGGCACACCCCTCCACTTT.

The chain couples TRBV27 to TRBJ1-1; D may be TRBD1 (5 bases). The CDR3 length is 14 residues. Trimming pared 5 bases from V and 0 bases from J, leaving 10 bases between. Per the germline V gene, CDR1 is MNHEY and CDR2 is SMNVEV (reference sequence). CDR3 nucleotide sequence: TGTGCCAGCAGTCCCCAGGGTTTGAACACTGAAGCTTTCTTT. This gives the protein CASSPQGLNTEAFF.

The chain links TRBV5-8 to TRBJ1-1; the match to TRBD1 covers 7 bases. Germline V CDR1 and CDR2: SGHTS, YDEGEE. V shed 2 bases and J 0 bases; nucleotides not matched to a gene: 4. The CDR3 has 15 amino acids. CDR3 in DNA: TGTGCCAGCAGCTTAGAACAGGGGCTGAACACTGAAGCTTTCTTT. Encoded protein: CASSLEQGLNTEAFF.

The chain carries TRBV12-5 and TRBJ1-5; possibly TRBD1 for D (6 bases). Germline lookup yields CDR1 LGHNT and CDR2 FRNRAP. Trimming stripped 0 bases from V and 7 bases from J, with 13 bases between. CDR3 length equals 15 residues. This chain's CDR3 is CASGLVHGGGQPQHF. In nucleotides, the CDR3 is TGTGCTAGTGGTTTGGTACATGGGGGCGGGCAGCCCCAGCATTTT.

The chain uses TRBV27 and TRBJ2-7; TRBD2 agrees at 13 bases. V lost 5 bases, J lost 3 bases, and 22 bases stayed unmatched. The germline CDR1 and CDR2 sequences are MNHEY and SMNVEV (reference sequence). The CDR3 spans 21 residues. CDR3 in DNA: TGTGCCAGCAGTCCCCCCACGCAGTCCGGGACTAGCGGGAAAACCCTCTACGAGCAGTACTTC. This encodes CASSPPTQSGTSGKTLYEQYF.

This clone occurred once. The chain joins TRBV10-3 to TRBJ1-6, with a possible D match to TRBD1 (6 bases). Trimming pared 7 bases from V and 8 bases from J, leaving 15 bases between. Germline CDR1 ENHRY, CDR2 SYGVKD. This CDR3 contains 14 residues. The CDR3, as DNA: TGTGCCATCAACGAGGGGGTTGGGCATTCACCCCTCCACTTT. Amino acid sequence: CAINEGVGHSPLHF.

A single count supports this clone. This chain links TRBV5-1 with TRBJ1-2; maybe TRBD1 (5 bases). This CDR3 spans 14 amino acids. Trimming took 5 bases from V and 5 from J, leaving 16 bases between them. The germline gives CDR1 SGHRS, CDR2 YFSETQ. This CDR3 is CASSSGSPVYGYTF. In DNA form, the CDR3 reads TGCGCCAGCAGTTCAGGGTCACCCGTATATGGCTACACCTTC.

This clone was observed a single time. V is TRBV28 and J is TRBJ1-2, with a weak D call TRBD1 (6 bases). Germline CDR1 is MDHEN and CDR2 is SYDVKM. V was clipped by 5 bases and J by 4 bases, with 17 bases between them. The CDR3 runs to 15 residues. In DNA form, the CDR3 reads TGTGCCAGCAGTCAAACAGGGTTAGGGCGCTATGGCTACACCTTC. Translating it yields CASSQTGLGRYGYTF.

V usage is TRBV9 and J usage is TRBJ1-1, with 7 bases identical to TRBD1. The CDR3 is 15 residues long. Germline CDR1 reads SGDLS; CDR2 reads YYNGEE. Trimming at V came to 4 bases and at J to 1 base, leaving 7 bases not matched to a gene. CDR3 in DNA: TGTGCCAGCAGCCCTCCGACAGGGAAGAACACTGAAGCTTTCTTT. This codes for CASSPPTGKNTEAFF.

This clone was picked up one time. This chain joins TRBV10-3 and TRBJ1-2; 9 bases agree with TRBD1. CDR1 is ENHRY and CDR2 is SYGVKD in the germline V gene. The CDR3 has 14 residues. V trimming: 6 bases; J trimming: 7 bases; junction bases outside the gene matches: 9. The CDR3 is CAIRGPQGAGGYTF. The CDR3 DNA sequence: TGTGCCATCAGAGGGCCACAGGGGGCGGGTGGCTACACCTTC.

V is TRBV9 and J is TRBJ1-2; D might be TRBD1 (6 bases). The CDR3 is 15 residues long. Trimming stripped 0 bases from V and 7 bases from J, with 16 bases between. Germline loops: CDR1 SGDLS, CDR2 YYNGEE. CDR3: CASSVEGGPASGYTF. The CDR3 DNA is TGTGCCAGCAGCGTAGAGGGGGGGCCGGCCTCTGGCTACACCTTC.

The CDR3 sequence is CASSPHGGSRSAKNIQYF. For the CDR3, the DNA is TGTGCCAGCAGCCCCCACGGGGGTTCAAGGTCGGCCAAAAACATTCAGTACTTC. The V gene is TRBV3-1 (or the pseudogene TRBV3-2), the J gene TRBJ2-4; the D gene is possibly TRBD2 (6 bases). V lost 4 bases to trimming and J lost 1 base, with 20 bases between them. Germline CDR1 LGHDT, CDR2 YNNKEL (reference sequence). The CDR3 totals 18 residues.

The chain combines TRBV19 with TRBJ1-1; D remains unclear. Germline assignment: CDR1 LNHDA and CDR2 SQIVND (reference sequence). With 2 bases removed from V and 2 bases from J, the gap between germline ends came to 6 bases. CDR3 length: 13 amino acids. The CDR3 here is CASSITSNTEAFF. CDR3 DNA: TGTGCCAGTAGTATAACATCTAACACTGAAGCTTTCTTT.

The gene calls are TRBV28 and TRBJ1-4; TRBD1 aligns across 9 bases. CDR3 length: 15 residues. Germline V lookup: CDR1 MDHEN, CDR2 SYDVKM. Trimming took 5 bases from V and 4 from J; bases not matched to a gene: 5. The CDR3 DNA follows: TGTGCCAGCAGTACCGGGGACAGGGATAATGAAAAACTGTTTTTT. Translated, it gives CASSTGDRDNEKLFF.

This clone was found once. The rearrangement uses TRBV7-2 and TRBJ2-7, with 7 bases fitting TRBD1. In germline, CDR1 is SGHTA, CDR2 FQGNSA. The CDR3 has 15 residues. With V trimmed by 2 bases and J by 2 bases, 6 bases remained unmatched. DNA for the CDR3: TGTGCCAGCAGCTTATTGGGGACAGCCGCCTACGAGCAGTACTTC. Its protein product is CASSLLGTAAYEQYF. Full variable domain (rest looked up from reference TRBV7-2 and TRBJ2-7): GAGVSQSPSNKVTEKGKDVELRCDPISGHTALYWYRQSLGQGLEFLIYFQGNSAPDKSGLPSDRFSAERTGGSVSTLTIQRTQQEDSAVYLCASSLLGTAAYEQYFGPGTRLTVT.

This chain connects TRBV6-5 to TRBJ2-4; 7 bases agree with TRBD2. Unmatched junction bases numbered 2, after V lost 0 bases and J lost 0 bases. CDR1 is MNHEY, CDR2 SVGAGI, per germline. The CDR3 is 16 residues long. The CDR3 DNA reads TGTGCCAGCAGTTACTCGGCGGGGGTAGCCAAAAACATTCAGTACTTC. Protein sequence: CASSYSAGVAKNIQYF.

The chain employs TRBV9 and TRBJ2-2; perhaps TRBD1 as D (6 bases). Per the germline V gene, CDR1 is SGDLS and CDR2 is YYNGEE. V was clipped by 4 bases and J by 7 bases, with 17 bases between them. The length of the CDR3 is 15 residues. The CDR3 DNA sequence: TGTGCCAGCAGCCCAGGGACATTGAAGAACGGGGAGCTGTTTTTT. Its translation: CASSPGTLKNGELFF.

This rearrangement joins TRBV5-6 to TRBJ2-1; possibly TRBD2 for D (6 bases). The CDR3 is made up of 16 amino acids. The ends were cut back, 4 bases at V and 0 bases at J, with 14 bases in the middle. Per the germline V gene, CDR1 is SGHDT and CDR2 is YYEEEE. CDR3 coding DNA: TGTGCCAGCAGCGGGGAGGAGGCTAGCTCCTACAATGAGCAGTTCTTC. Protein: CASSGEEASSYNEQFF.

V and J are TRBV18 and TRBJ1-1, with unresolved D. The CDR3 extends over 13 amino acids. The V end lost 3 bases, the J end lost 2 bases, and 7 bases lay between the germline ends. CDR1 and CDR2 from the germline V gene are KGHSH and LQKENI. The CDR3 region has the DNA TGTGCCAGCTCACCGACAACCAACACTGAAGCTTTCTTT. This translates into CASSPTTNTEAFF.

This rearrangement joins TRBV29-1 to TRBJ1-1; 9 bases are a match to TRBD1. With 6 bases clipped from V and 3 bases from J, the junction kept 5 bases outside the gene matches. The germline gives CDR1 SQVTM, CDR2 ANQGSEA. The CDR3 totals 13 residues. This CDR3 is CSVDRGRDTEAFF. The CDR3 coding sequence is TGCAGCGTGGACAGGGGTCGGGACACTGAAGCTTTCTTT.